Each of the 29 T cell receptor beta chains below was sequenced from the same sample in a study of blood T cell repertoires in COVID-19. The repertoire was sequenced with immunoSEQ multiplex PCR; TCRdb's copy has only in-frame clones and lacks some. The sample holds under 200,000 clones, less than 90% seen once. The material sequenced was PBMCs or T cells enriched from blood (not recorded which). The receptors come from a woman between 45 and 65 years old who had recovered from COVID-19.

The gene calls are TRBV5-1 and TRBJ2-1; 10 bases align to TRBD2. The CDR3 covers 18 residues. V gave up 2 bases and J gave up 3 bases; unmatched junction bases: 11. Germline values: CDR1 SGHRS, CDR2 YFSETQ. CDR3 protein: CASSFPAGGSKSYNEQFF. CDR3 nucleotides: TGCGCCAGCAGCTTTCCAGCGGGGGGGTCGAAAAGCTACAATGAGCAGTTCTTC.

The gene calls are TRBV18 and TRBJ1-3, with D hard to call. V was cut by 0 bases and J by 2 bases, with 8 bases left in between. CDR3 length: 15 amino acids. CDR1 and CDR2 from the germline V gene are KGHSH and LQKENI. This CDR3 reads CASSPPAGTGNTIYF. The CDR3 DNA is TGTGCCAGCTCACCACCGGCGGGTACTGGAAACACCATATATTTT.

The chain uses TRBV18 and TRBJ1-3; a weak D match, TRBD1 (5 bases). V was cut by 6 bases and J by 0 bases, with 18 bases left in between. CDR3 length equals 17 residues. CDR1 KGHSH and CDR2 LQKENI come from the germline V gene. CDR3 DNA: TGTGCCAGCTCCTACGCGGCAGACAGAATCTCTGGAAACACCATATATTTT. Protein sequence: CASSYAADRISGNTIYF.

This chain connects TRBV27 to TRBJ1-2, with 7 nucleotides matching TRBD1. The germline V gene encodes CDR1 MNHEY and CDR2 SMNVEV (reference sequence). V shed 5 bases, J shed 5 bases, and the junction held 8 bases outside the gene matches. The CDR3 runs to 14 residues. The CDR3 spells CASSPPRGRYGYTF. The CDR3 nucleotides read TGTGCCAGCAGTCCCCCAAGGGGGCGGTATGGCTACACCTTC.

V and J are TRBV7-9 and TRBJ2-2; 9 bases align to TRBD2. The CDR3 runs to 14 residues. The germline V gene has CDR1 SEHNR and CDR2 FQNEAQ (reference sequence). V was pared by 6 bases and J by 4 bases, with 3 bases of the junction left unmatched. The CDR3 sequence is CASRISGSTGELFF. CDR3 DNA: TGTGCCAGCAGGATTAGCGGGAGCACCGGGGAGCTGTTTTTT.

The CDR3 loop is CASSLGSGGALEQFF. Written as DNA, the CDR3 is TGTGCCAGCAGCTTAGGGAGCGGGGGGGCCCTTGAGCAGTTCTTC. The rearrangement links TRBV7-3 to TRBJ2-1, with 10 bases matching TRBD2. The CDR3 totals 15 residues. The germline V gene encodes CDR1 SGHTA and CDR2 FQGTGA. J gave up 9 bases and V 2 bases, and 7 bases lay outside the gene matches.

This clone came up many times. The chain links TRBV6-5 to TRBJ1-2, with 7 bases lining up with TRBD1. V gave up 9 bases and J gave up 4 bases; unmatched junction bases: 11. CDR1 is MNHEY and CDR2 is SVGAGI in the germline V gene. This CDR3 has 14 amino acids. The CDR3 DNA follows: TGTGCCAGTGGGAGACAGGGTGGGGCCTATGGCTACACCTTC. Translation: CASGRQGGAYGYTF.

This chain's CDR3 is CASSLGQSYRLNTEAFF. CDR3 coding DNA: TGTGCCAGCAGTTTGGGTCAAAGTTACAGACTGAACACTGAAGCTTTCTTT. J is TRBJ1-1 and V is TRBV28; D not resolved. Per the germline V gene, CDR1 is MDHEN and CDR2 is SYDVKM. The CDR3 contains 17 residues. Trimming removed 3 bases at V and 0 bases at J, with 17 bases between.

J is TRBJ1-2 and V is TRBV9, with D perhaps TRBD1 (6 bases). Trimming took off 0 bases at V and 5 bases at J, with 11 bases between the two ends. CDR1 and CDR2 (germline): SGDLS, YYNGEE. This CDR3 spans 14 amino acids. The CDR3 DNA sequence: TGTGCCAGCAGCGTAGCAAACAGGGCTTATGGCTACACCTTC. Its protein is CASSVANRAYGYTF.

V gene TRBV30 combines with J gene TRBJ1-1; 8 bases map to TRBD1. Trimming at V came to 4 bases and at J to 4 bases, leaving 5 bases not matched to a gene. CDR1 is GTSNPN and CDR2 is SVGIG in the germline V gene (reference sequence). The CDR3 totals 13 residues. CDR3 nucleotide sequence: TGTGCCTGGACGACAGGGGAACGCACTGAAGCTTTCTTT. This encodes CAWTTGERTEAFF. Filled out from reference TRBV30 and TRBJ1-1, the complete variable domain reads SQTIHQWPATLVQPVGSPLSLECTVEGTSNPNLYWYRQAAGRGLQLLFYSVGIGQISSEVPQNLSASRPQDRQFILSSKKLLLSDSGFYLCAWTTGERTEAFFGQGTRLTVV.

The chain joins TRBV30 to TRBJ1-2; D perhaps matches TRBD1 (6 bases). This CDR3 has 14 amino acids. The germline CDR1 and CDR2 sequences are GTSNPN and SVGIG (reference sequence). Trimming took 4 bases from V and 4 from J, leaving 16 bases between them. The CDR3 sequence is CAWIPAGAGYGYTF. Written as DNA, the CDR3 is TGTGCCTGGATTCCCGCGGGGGCCGGCTATGGCTACACCTTC.

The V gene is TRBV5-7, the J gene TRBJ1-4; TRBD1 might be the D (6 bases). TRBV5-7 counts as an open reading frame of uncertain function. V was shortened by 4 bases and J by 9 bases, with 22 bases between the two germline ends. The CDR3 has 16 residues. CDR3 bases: TGTGCCAGCAGCCCAGAGGACAGCTGGCATAGTAAAAAACTGTTTTTT. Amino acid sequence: CASSPEDSWHSKKLFF.

In nucleotides, the CDR3 is TGTGCCATCAGGGACCCTCAGGGGGACACTGAAGCTTTCTTT. This translates into CAIRDPQGDTEAFF. This chain uses TRBV10-3 with TRBJ1-1; 7 bases fit TRBD1. Germline CDR1 and CDR2: ENHRY and SYGVKD. The CDR3 is 14 residues long. The V segment lost 6 bases and the J segment 3 bases; nucleotides outside the gene matches: 7.

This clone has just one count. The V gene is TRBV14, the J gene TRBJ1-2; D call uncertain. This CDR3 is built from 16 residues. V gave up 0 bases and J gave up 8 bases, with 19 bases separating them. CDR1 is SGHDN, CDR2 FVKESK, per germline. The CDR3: CASSQEPRGINGGYTF. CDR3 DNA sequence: TGTGCCAGCAGCCAAGAACCCCGAGGGATCAATGGGGGCTACACCTTC.

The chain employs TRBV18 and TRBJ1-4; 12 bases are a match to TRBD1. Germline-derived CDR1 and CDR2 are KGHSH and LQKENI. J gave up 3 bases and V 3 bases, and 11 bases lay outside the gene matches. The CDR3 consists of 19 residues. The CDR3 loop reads CASSPLTTGQGAPNEKLFF. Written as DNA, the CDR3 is TGTGCCAGCTCACCCCTAACTACGGGACAGGGGGCGCCTAATGAAAAACTGTTTTTT.

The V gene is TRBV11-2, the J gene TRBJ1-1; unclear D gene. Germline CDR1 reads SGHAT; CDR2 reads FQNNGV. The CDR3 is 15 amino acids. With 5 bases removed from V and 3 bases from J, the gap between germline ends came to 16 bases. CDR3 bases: TGTGCCAGCAGCGCACCGTCGAGGGTTGACACTGAAGCTTTCTTT. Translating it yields CASSAPSRVDTEAFF. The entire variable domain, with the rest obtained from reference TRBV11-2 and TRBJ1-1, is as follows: EAGVAQSPRYKIIEKRQSVAFWCNPISGHATLYWYQQILGQGPKLLIQFQNNGVVDDSQLPKDRFSAERLKGVDSTLKIQPAKLEDSAVYLCASSAPSRVDTEAFFGQGTRLTVV.

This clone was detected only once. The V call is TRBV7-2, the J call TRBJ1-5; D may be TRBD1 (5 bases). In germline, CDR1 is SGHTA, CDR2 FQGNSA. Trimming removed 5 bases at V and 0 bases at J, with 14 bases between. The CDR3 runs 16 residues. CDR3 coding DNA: TGTGCCAGCAGCCCAAAAGCGGGGGATAGCAATCAGCCCCAGCATTTT. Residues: CASSPKAGDSNQPQHF.

In nucleotides, the CDR3 is TGTGCCAGCACTACCATCGGGGTCGACGGAAAAGCTTTCTTT. This sequence encodes CASTTIGVDGKAFF. The chain uses TRBV28 and TRBJ1-1; D is ambiguous. From germline, CDR1 is MDHEN and CDR2 SYDVKM. The ends were cut back, 7 bases at V and 9 bases at J, with 21 bases in the middle. CDR3 length equals 14 residues.

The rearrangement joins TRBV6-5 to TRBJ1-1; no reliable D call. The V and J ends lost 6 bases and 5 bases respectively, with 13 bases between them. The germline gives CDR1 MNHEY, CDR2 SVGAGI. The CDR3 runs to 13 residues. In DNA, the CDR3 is TGTGCCAGCAGGGCTTTTGAGGGAACTGAAGCTTTCTTT. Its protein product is CASRAFEGTEAFF.

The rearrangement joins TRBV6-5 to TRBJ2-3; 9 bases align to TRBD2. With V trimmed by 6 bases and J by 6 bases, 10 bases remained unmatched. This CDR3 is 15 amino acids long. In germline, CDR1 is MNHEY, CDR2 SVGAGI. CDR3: CASRSSGKIGDTQYF. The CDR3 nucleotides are TGTGCCAGCAGATCTAGCGGGAAGATCGGGGATACGCAGTATTTT.

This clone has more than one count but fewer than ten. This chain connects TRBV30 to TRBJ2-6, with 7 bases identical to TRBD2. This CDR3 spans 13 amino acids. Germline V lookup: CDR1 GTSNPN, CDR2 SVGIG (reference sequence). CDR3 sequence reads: CVGAGLGANVLTF. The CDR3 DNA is TGTGTCGGAGCGGGACTTGGGGCCAACGTCCTGACTTTC.

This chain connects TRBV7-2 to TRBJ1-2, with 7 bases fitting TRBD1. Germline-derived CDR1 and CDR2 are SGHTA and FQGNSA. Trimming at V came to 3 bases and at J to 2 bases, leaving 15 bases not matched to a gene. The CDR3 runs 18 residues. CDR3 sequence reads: CASSFPPLGTAENYGYTF. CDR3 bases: TGTGCCAGCAGCTTCCCCCCCCTAGGGACAGCGGAAAACTATGGCTACACCTTC.

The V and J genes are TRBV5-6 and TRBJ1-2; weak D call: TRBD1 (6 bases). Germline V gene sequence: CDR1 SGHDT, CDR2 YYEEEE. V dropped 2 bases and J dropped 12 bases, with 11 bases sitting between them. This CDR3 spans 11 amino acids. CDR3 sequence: CASSFEAGDTF. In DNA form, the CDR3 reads TGTGCCAGCAGCTTCGAAGCAGGGGACACCTTC.

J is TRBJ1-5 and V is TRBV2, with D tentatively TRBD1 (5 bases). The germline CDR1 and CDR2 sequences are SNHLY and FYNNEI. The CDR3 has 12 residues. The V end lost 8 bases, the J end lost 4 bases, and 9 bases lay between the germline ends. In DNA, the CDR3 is TGTGCCAGCGACGGGGGGAATCAGCCCCAGCATTTT. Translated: CASDGGNQPQHF.

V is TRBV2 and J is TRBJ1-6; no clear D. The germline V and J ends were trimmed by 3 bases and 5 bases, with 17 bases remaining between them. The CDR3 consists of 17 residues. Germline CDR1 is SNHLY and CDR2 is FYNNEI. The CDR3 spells CASSERGESGDNSPLHF. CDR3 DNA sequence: TGTGCCAGCAGTGAGAGAGGCGAGTCGGGTGATAATTCACCCCTCCACTTT.

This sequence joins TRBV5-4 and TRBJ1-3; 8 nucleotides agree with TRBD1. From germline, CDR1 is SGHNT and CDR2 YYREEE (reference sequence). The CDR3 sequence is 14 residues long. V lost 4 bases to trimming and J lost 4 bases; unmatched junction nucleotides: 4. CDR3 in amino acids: CASSTGTGGNTIYF. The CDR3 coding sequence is TGTGCCAGCAGCACGGGGACAGGCGGAAACACCATATATTTT. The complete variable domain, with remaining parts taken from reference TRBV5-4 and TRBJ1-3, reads ETGVTQSPTHLIKTRGQQVTLRCSSQSGHNTVSWYQQALGQGPQFIFQYYREEENGRGNFPPRFSGLQFPNYSSELNVNALELDDSALYLCASSTGTGGNTIYFGEGSWLTVV.

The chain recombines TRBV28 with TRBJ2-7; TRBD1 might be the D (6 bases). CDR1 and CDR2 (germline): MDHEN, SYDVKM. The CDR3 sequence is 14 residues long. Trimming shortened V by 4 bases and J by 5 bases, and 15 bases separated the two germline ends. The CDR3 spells CASSSVVQGHEQYV. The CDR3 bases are TGTGCCAGCAGTTCTGTCGTACAGGGCCACGAGCAGTACGTC.

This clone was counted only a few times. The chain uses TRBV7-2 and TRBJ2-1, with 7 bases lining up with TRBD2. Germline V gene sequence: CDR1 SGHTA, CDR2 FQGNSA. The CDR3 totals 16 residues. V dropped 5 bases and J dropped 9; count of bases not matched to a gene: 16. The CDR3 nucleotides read TGTGCCAGCAGCGCCAGACTAGCTTTCCCGCCCGGTGAGCAGTTCTTC. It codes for CASSARLAFPPGEQFF.

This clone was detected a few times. The CDR3 DNA follows: TGTGCCAGCAGCCTAGGGCGGAGAGAAAAACTGTTTTTT. This encodes CASSLGRREKLFF. J is TRBJ1-4 and V is TRBV7-8, with no clear D. The CDR3 loop spans 13 amino acids. Trimming left V 5 bases short and J 8 bases short, with 12 bases between. Looked up from germline, CDR1 is SGHVS and CDR2 is FQNEAQ.